These 10 T cell receptor beta chains were sequenced from one sample in a study of T cells after yellow fever vaccination. One entry per CDR3 protein results from TCRdb running MiXCR on the 5' RACE reads. This sample has approximately 330,000 distinct CDR3 sequences, with 4.1% found just once. The starting material was PBMCs, obtained 5 days after the yellow fever booster vaccination. The receptors stem from a man younger than 35 who received the YFV17D yellow fever vaccine.

This clonotype was counted between two and nine times. CDR3 in DNA: TGCAGCGTGGGGGGACAGTGGAAGAAGAGTGGCTACACCTTC. Protein sequence: CSVGGQWKKSGYTF. The chain recombines TRBV29-1 with TRBJ1-2; TRBD1 agrees at 7 bases. V lost 6 bases and J lost 7; bases outside the gene matches: 14. CDR1 is SQVTM and CDR2 is ANQGSEA in the germline V gene. This CDR3 is built from 14 residues.

This clonotype appeared a few times. The V gene is TRBV5-8, the J gene TRBJ1-5; D unresolved. The CDR3 length is 15 residues. Germline CDR1 is SGHTS and CDR2 is YDEGEE. The germline V and J ends were trimmed by 0 bases and 1 base, with 8 bases remaining between them. The CDR3 DNA reads as TGTGCCAGCAGCTTGGGTCTCGTGAGCAATCAGCCCCAGCATTTT. It translates to CASSLGLVSNQPQHF.

This clonotype appeared a few times. This sequence joins TRBV7-9 and TRBJ1-1, with 7 bases identical to TRBD1. The germline CDR1 and CDR2 sequences are SEHNR and FQNEAQ (reference sequence). This CDR3 has 13 residues. The V and J ends lost 5 bases and 6 bases, in that order; junction bases with no gene match: 6. CDR3 sequence: CASSQRQGSEAFF. CDR3 bases: TGTGCCAGCAGCCAACGACAGGGATCTGAAGCTTTCTTT. Full variable domain (rest looked up from reference TRBV7-9 and TRBJ1-1): DTGVSQNPRHKITKRGQNVTFRCDPISEHNRLYWYRQTLGQGPEFLTYFQNEAQLEKSRLLSDRFSAERPKGSFSTLEIQRTEQGDSAMYLCASSQRQGSEAFFGQGTRLTVV.

The chain combines TRBV7-2 with TRBJ2-5, with 7 bases identical to TRBD2. CDR1 and CDR2 (germline): SGHTA, FQGNSA. J was trimmed by 4 bases and V by 2 bases; bases with no gene match: 7. The CDR3 length is 15 residues. CDR3 bases: TGTGCCAGCAGCTTAAGCGGGGAAAGGTTAGAGACCCAGTACTTC. It translates to CASSLSGERLETQYF.

The gene calls are TRBV5-1 and TRBJ2-7; the match to TRBD1 covers 9 bases. After removal of 4 bases from V and 6 bases from J, the junction contained 8 bases not matched to a gene. Germline V gene lookup returns CDR1 SGHRS and CDR2 YFSETQ. This CDR3 is built from 14 residues. The CDR3 reads CASSGGGTGSEQYF. In nucleotides, the CDR3 is TGCGCCAGCAGCGGTGGTGGGACAGGGAGCGAGCAGTACTTC. The complete variable domain, with remaining parts taken from reference TRBV5-1 and TRBJ2-7, reads KAGVTQTPRYLIKTRGQQVTLSCSPISGHRSVSWYQQTPGQGLQFLFEYFSETQRNKGNFPGRFSGRQFSNSRSEMNVSTLELGDSALYLCASSGGGTGSEQYFGPGTRLTVT.

The CDR3: CARSLYEGWGAQETQYF. DNA of the CDR3: TGTGCCAGAAGCTTGTATGAGGGGTGGGGGGCCCAAGAGACCCAGTACTTC. J is TRBJ2-5 and V is TRBV5-3; D tentatively reads TRBD1 or TRBD2 (6 bases each). TRBV5-3 is labeled an ORF, and its function is uncertain. The CDR3 sequence is 17 residues long. Trimming removed 1 base at V and 1 base at J, with 17 bases between.

This clonotype was detected many times. The chain has TRBV7-2 and TRBJ2-1; 9 nucleotides line up with TRBD2. This CDR3 spans 16 amino acids. V trimming: 5 bases; J trimming: 6 bases; junction bases outside the gene matches: 11. Germline V gene lookup returns CDR1 SGHTA and CDR2 FQGNSA. CDR3 region: CASSSLPAGGGNEQFF. Here the CDR3 DNA reads TGTGCCAGCAGCAGTCTACCTGCGGGGGGGGGCAATGAGCAGTTCTTC.

In its sample, this clonotype was seen many times. This chain connects TRBV5-1 to TRBJ1-4, with TRBD1 identical over 7 bases. The germline V gene has CDR1 SGHRS and CDR2 YFSETQ. Unmatched junction bases numbered 5, after V lost 4 bases and J lost 5 bases. The CDR3 runs 14 residues. CDR3 sequence (DNA): TGCGCCAGCAGCGTGGGACAGCCAAATGAAAAACTGTTTTTT. Encoded protein: CASSVGQPNEKLFF.

This clonotype was picked up many times. This rearrangement joins TRBV4-2 to TRBJ1-1; possible D gene TRBD1, 6 bases. The germline V gene encodes CDR1 LGHNA and CDR2 YNFKEQ. CDR3 length: 15 residues. V was shortened by 0 bases and J by 4 bases, with 12 bases between the two germline ends. CDR3 bases: TGTGCCAGCAGCCAAGAAGAGTTAGGGGGCACTGAAGCTTTCTTT. Amino acids: CASSQEELGGTEAFF.

The sample holds many counts of this clonotype. The rearrangement links TRBV7-8 to TRBJ2-3, with 8 bases lining up with TRBD1. Trimming at V came to 4 bases and at J to 1 base, leaving 4 bases not matched to a gene. The CDR3 covers 15 residues. CDR1 SGHVS and CDR2 FQNEAQ come from the germline V gene. The CDR3 bases are TGTGCCAGCAGCTCCAGGGGGCAACGCACAGATACGCAGTATTTT. It specifies CASSSRGQRTDTQYF.